This passage covers 15 T cell receptor beta chains from one sample sequenced in a study of cytomegalovirus exposure and HLA in healthy donors. Here immunoSEQ multiplex PCR was the method, and the copy in TCRdb shows in-frame clones only, minus some. This sample carries under 200,000 clones, about four fifths of them seen once, and the ten largest clones take over 5.5%. The sample comprised PBMCs. Source of these receptors: a man aged 18 to 30 in good health and CMV-seropositive.

The V gene is TRBV30, the J gene TRBJ2-7; D possibly corresponds to TRBD1 (5 bases). The CDR3 runs to 13 residues. V gave up 3 bases and J gave up 6 bases, with 15 bases separating them. Germline assignment: CDR1 GTSNPN and CDR2 SVGIG (reference sequence). As DNA, the CDR3 is TGTGCCTGGAGCGCCTTAGGGGTCGGCGAGCAGTACTTC. Translated, it gives CAWSALGVGEQYF.

This chain connects TRBV27 to TRBJ1-2, with D tentatively TRBD1 (5 bases). CDR3 size: 13 residues. The germline gives CDR1 MNHEY, CDR2 SMNVEV (reference sequence). Trimming took 5 bases from V and 4 from J, leaving 11 bases between them. CDR3 amino acids: CASSPGLGYGYTF. In DNA form, the CDR3 reads TGTGCCAGCAGTCCAGGGCTAGGCTATGGCTACACCTTC.

Concerning this clone: The sample has other DNA sequences that encode this CDR3 too. This chain connects TRBV9 to TRBJ2-2; TRBD2 agrees at 12 bases. The ends lost 0 bases at V and 6 bases at J; junction bases unmatched: 0. The CDR3 runs to 15 residues. CDR1 is SGDLS, CDR2 YYNGEE, per germline. CDR3 loop: CASSVGLAGAGELFF. DNA for the CDR3: TGTGCCAGCAGCGTAGGACTAGCGGGAGCCGGGGAGCTGTTTTTT.

This rearrangement joins TRBV9 to TRBJ2-1; 7 bases agree with TRBD2. The germline V gene has CDR1 SGDLS and CDR2 YYNGEE. V lost 0 bases to trimming and J lost 4 bases; unmatched junction nucleotides: 7. The CDR3 contains 16 residues. The CDR3 nucleotides read TGTGCCAGCAGCGTAGGGACTAGTCGGCTGTACAATGAGCAGTTCTTC. It is translated as CASSVGTSRLYNEQFF.

The CDR3 DNA is TGTGCCAGCAGTTGGGTGGGCGGGACAGCTGAAAAACTGTTTTTT. Amino acids: CASSWVGGTAEKLFF. The J gene is TRBJ1-4, the V gene TRBV27; 7 positions agree with TRBD1. From germline, CDR1 is MNHEY and CDR2 SMNVEV (reference sequence). The trim removed 4 bases at V and 7 bases at J, leaving 9 bases unmatched. CDR3 size: 15 residues.

The chain is built from TRBV25-1 and TRBJ2-1, with a tentative D call TRBD1 (5 bases). Germline CDR1 reads MGHDK; CDR2 reads SYGVNS. The CDR3 totals 11 residues. The V gene lost 3 bases and the J gene lost 10 bases, with 7 bases spanning the gap. CDR3 nucleotides: TGTGCCAGCAGTGATGCAGGGGAGCAGTTCTTC. It is translated as CASSDAGEQFF.

This clone was detected a few times. The J gene is TRBJ1-3, the V gene TRBV5-1; 7 positions match TRBD1. V shed 1 base and J 8 bases; nucleotides not matched to a gene: 9. There are 15 residues in the CDR3. Germline CDR1 reads SGHRS; CDR2 reads YFSETQ. The CDR3 here is CASSLRGTARDTIYF. The DNA for the CDR3 is TGCGCCAGCAGCTTGAGAGGGACAGCTCGGGACACCATATATTTT.

The chain recombines TRBV20-1 with TRBJ2-3; tentatively, D is TRBD2 (5 bases). The CDR3 runs 11 residues. Trimming cost V 8 bases and J 6 bases, with 12 bases left between them. In germline, CDR1 is DFQATT, CDR2 SNEGSKA (reference sequence). The CDR3 DNA reads TGCAGTACGTCCTCGGGGGATACGCAGTATTTT. It is translated as CSTSSGDTQYF.

V usage is TRBV6-4 and J usage is TRBJ2-7; no firm D call. The length of the CDR3 is 11 residues. Per the germline V gene, CDR1 is MRHNA and CDR2 is SNTAGT. V lost 6 bases and J lost 5, with 8 bases in between. The DNA for the CDR3 is TGTGCCAGCAGCCCGAGGCACGAGCAGTACTTC. Translated, it gives CASSPRHEQYF.

This clone was recorded only once. The chain links TRBV7-2 to TRBJ1-2; D is unclear. Germline CDR1 is SGHTA and CDR2 is FQGNSA. This CDR3 is 14 amino acids long. The V and J ends lost 5 bases and 5 bases respectively, with 15 bases between them. The CDR3 coding sequence is TGTGCCAGCAGCCCCTCCGGGAACCGATATGGCTACACCTTC. This codes for CASSPSGNRYGYTF.

The rearrangement joins TRBV4-3 to TRBJ2-2, with D possibly being TRBD2 (6 bases). The V and J ends lost 4 bases and 5 bases respectively, with 11 bases between them. Germline assignment: CDR1 LGHNA and CDR2 YSLEER. This CDR3 has 14 amino acids. CDR3 DNA: TGCGCCAGCAGCCCGTCCGGGACTACCGGGGAGCTGTTTTTT. Translating gives CASSPSGTTGELFF.

The chain joins TRBV27 to TRBJ1-5; D not certain. Trimming took 5 bases from V and 1 from J, leaving 12 bases between them. The CDR3 has 15 residues. Germline V gives CDR1 MNHEY, CDR2 SMNVEV (reference sequence). CDR3 DNA sequence: TGTGCCAGCAGTCCAGTCGGGGAGAGCAATCAGCCCCAGCATTTT. It translates to CASSPVGESNQPQHF.

This chain links TRBV7-2 with TRBJ2-7; 8 bases agree with TRBD2. V dropped 4 bases and J dropped 4; count of bases not matched to a gene: 9. The CDR3 loop spans 15 amino acids. Germline CDR1 is SGHTA and CDR2 is FQGNSA. The CDR3 loop is CASSYDSGTIYEQYF. The CDR3 bases are TGTGCCAGCAGCTACGATAGCGGGACGATTTACGAGCAGTACTTC.

This rearrangement joins TRBV19 to TRBJ2-7; TRBD1 is a possible D gene (6 bases). This CDR3 has 15 amino acids. The germline V and J ends were trimmed by 9 bases and 3 bases, with 21 bases remaining between them. Per germline, CDR1 LNHDA and CDR2 SQIVND (reference sequence). This chain's CDR3 is CASSATGGQSYEQYF. The CDR3 DNA sequence: TGTGCCAGCTCGGCCACTGGGGGACAAAGCTACGAGCAGTACTTC.

This sequence joins TRBV12-5 and TRBJ2-3; D might be TRBD1 (6 bases). The germline V and J ends were trimmed by 9 bases and 3 bases, with 13 bases remaining between them. Germline assignment: CDR1 LGHNT and CDR2 FRNRAP. The CDR3 length is 13 residues. CDR3 sequence: CASRQDATDTQYF. In nucleotides, the CDR3 is TGTGCTAGCCGACAGGACGCAACAGATACGCAGTATTTT.